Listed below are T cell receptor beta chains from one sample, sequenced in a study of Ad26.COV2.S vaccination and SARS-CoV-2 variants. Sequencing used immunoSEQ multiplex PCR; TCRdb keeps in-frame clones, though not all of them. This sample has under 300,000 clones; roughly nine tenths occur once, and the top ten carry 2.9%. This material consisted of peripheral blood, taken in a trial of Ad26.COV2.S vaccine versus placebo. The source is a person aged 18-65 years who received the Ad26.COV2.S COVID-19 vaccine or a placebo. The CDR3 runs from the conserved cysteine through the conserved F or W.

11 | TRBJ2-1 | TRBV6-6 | CASSWGNEQFF
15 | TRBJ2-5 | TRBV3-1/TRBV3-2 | CASSQTSATFETQYF
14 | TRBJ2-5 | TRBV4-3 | CASSTGGGEETQYF
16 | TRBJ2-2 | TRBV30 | CAWSVLGTAVPGELFF
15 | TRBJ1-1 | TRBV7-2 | CASSLESVGDSEAFF
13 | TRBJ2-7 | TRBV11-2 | CASSSGPPYEQYF
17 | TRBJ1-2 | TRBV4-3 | CASSQGVPGQGSYGYTF
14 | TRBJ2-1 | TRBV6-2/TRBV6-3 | CASSIAGNYNEQFF
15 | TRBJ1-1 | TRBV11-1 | CASSLAWQPNTEAFF
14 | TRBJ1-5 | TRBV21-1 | CASTNRGCNQPQHF
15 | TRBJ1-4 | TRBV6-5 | CASSKGRGGNEKLFF
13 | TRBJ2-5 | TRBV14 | CASSRAGKTTQYF
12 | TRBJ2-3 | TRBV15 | CATSSLTDTQYF
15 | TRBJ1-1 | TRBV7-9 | CASSSPGQMNTEAFF
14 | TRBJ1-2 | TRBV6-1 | CASSEGSPNYGYTF
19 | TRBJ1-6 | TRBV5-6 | CASSLLGDTISKANSPLHF
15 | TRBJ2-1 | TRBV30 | CAWSLANTPWNEQFF
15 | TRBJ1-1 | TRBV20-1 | CSASPADRAATEAFF
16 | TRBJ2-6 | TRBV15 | CATSRQGLDGANVLTF
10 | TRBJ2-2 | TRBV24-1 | CATGTGELFF
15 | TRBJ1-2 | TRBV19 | CASSVTGILGYGYTF
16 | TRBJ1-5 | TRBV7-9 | CASSPGQGMGNQPQHF
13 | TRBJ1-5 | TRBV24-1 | CATSDGTNQPQHF
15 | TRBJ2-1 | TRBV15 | CATSRGEVHYNEQFF
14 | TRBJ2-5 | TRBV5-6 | CASSPLGPRETQYF
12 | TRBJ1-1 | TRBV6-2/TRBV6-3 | CASSRRRTEAFF
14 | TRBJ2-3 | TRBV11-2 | CASSLWTSTDTQYF
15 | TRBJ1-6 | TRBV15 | CATSRDSLINSPLHF
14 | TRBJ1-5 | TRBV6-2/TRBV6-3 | CASSALTENQPQHF
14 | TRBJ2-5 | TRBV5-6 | CASSFRGEGETQYF
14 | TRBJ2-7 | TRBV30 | CAWSVRGKTYEQYF
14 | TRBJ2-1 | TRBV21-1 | CASSPRRRGNEQFF
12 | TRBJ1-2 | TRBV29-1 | CSVEQSNYGYTF
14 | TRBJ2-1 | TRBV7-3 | CASSLSGGNNEQFF
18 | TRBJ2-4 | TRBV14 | CASSQGFFRGQAKNIQYF
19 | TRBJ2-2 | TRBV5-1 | CASSLLTPGQGIKGGELFF